Listed below are T cell receptor beta chains from one sample, sequenced in a study of T-cell memory formation after mild COVID-19. TCRdb called the 5' RACE reads again in MiXCR, with one record for every CDR3 protein. In the table there are around 450,000 distinct CDR3 sequences, less than 25% of which are singletons. Sequencing input: PBMCs or a T cell subset sorted from them (not recorded which). The receptors originated from an adult woman who had mild COVID-19 (a few samples of this study predate the infection). Cell type and time point are not known. The CDR3 runs from the conserved cysteine through the conserved F or W. D genes are given only for firm matches. The size of a clone is reported for some rows only, either as once, few or many, or as a class for expanded clones.

TRBJ2-2	TRBV19	.	TRBD2	CASSIDPVAGEFTGELFF	TGTGCCAGTAGTATAGATCCCGTAGCGGGGGAGTTCACCGGGGAGCTGTTTTTT
TRBJ2-1	TRBV4-1	.	.	CASSPPLGLHYNEQFF	TGCGCCAGCAGCCCCCCCCTGGGACTTCATTACAATGAGCAGTTCTTC
TRBJ1-1	TRBV20-1	.	.	CSAFDRGNTEAFF	TGCAGTGCTTTCGACCGAGGAAACACTGAAGCTTTCTTT
TRBJ1-4	TRBV5-1	.	.	CASSDVRTANEKLFF	TGCGCCAGCAGTGACGTTCGGACAGCTAATGAAAAACTGTTTTTT
TRBJ1-2	TRBV30	few	TRBD1	CASSPGQGTRGYTF	TGTGCCTCTTCACCGGGACAGGGTACAAGAGGCTACACCTTC
TRBJ1-5	TRBV5-1	.	TRBD1	CASSLTPTGTGQPQHF	TGCGCCAGCAGCTTGACCCCGACAGGGACGGGGCAGCCCCAGCATTTT
TRBJ1-1	TRBV30	.	.	CAWSSPRHLTNTEAFF	TGTGCCTGGAGTTCTCCCCGACACCTCACGAACACTGAAGCTTTCTTT
TRBJ2-3	TRBV20-1	.	TRBD1	CSARVTRTGPTDTQYF	TGCAGTGCTAGAGTCACACGGACAGGACCCACAGATACGCAGTATTTT
TRBJ2-5	TRBV24-1	few	.	CATSDRGAIQETQYF	TGTGCCACCAGTGACCGGGGGGCGATCCAAGAGACCCAGTACTTC
TRBJ2-1	TRBV10-3	.	TRBD2	CAISSKTSGGGYEQFF	TGTGCCATCAGCAGTAAGACTAGCGGGGGAGGCTATGAGCAGTTCTTC
TRBJ2-3	TRBV7-9	few	TRBD1	CASSSPSGQSTDTQYF	TGTGCCAGCAGCTCCCCCTCGGGACAGTCCACAGATACGCAGTATTTT
TRBJ2-3	TRBV19	.	TRBD1	CASSIPARGLDTQYF	TGTGCCAGTAGTATCCCGGCCAGGGGGCTAGATACGCAGTATTTT
TRBJ2-7	TRBV5-1	.	.	CASSLNAGEQYF	TGCGCCAGCAGCTTGAACGCTGGCGAGCAGTACTTC
TRBJ2-7	TRBV30	few	.	CAWSRQWTYEQYF	TGTGCCTGGAGTCGGCAGTGGACCTACGAGCAGTACTTC
TRBJ2-7	TRBV3-1	.	TRBD1	CASSQEDREHEQYF	TGTGCCAGCAGCCAAGAGGACAGGGAGCACGAGCAGTACTTC
TRBJ2-3	TRBV5-1	few	TRBD1	CASSRDRGGGTDTQYF	TGCGCCAGCAGTCGGGACAGGGGAGGTGGCACAGATACGCAGTATTTT
TRBJ2-5	TRBV5-1	.	TRBD2	CASSLEGNLAGNQETQYF	TGCGCCAGCAGCTTGGAGGGCAATCTAGCGGGGAACCAAGAGACCCAGTACTTC
TRBJ2-1	TRBV27	many	.	CASSLWGTGYNEQFF	TGTGCCAGCAGTTTGTGGGGAACAGGATACAATGAGCAGTTCTTC
TRBJ1-1	TRBV20-1	.	.	CSASGAEDYTEAFF	TGCAGTGCTAGTGGGGCAGAAGACTACACTGAAGCTTTCTTT
TRBJ1-2	TRBV12-3/TRBV12-4	few	.	CASSLVRRGLVGGDDYGYTF	TGTGCCAGCAGTTTAGTTCGGCGAGGGCTGGTGGGGGGTGATGACTATGGCTACACCTTC
TRBJ1-1	TRBV9	few	.	CASSARGVAEAFF	TGTGCCAGCAGCGCGCGGGGGGTGGCTGAAGCTTTCTTT
TRBJ2-7	TRBV18	.	TRBD1	CASSPPSRGTYEQYF	TGTGCCAGCTCACCACCGAGCAGGGGGACCTACGAGCAGTACTTC